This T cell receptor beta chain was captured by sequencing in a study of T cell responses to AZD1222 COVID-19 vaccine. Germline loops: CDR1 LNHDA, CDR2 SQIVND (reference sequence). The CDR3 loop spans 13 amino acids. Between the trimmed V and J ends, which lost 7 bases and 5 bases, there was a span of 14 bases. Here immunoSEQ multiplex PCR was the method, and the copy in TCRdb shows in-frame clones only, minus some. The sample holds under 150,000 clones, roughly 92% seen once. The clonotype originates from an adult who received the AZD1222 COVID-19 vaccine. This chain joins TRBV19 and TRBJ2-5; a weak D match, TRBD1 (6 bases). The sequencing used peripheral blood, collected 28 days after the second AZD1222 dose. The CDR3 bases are TGTGCCAGTAATCTAGGGGGTCGGGAGACCCAGTACTTC. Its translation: CASNLGGRETQYF.